Shown below are 24 T cell receptor beta chains from a single sample sequenced in a study of blood T cell repertoires in COVID-19. The repertoire was sequenced with immunoSEQ multiplex PCR; TCRdb's copy has only in-frame clones and lacks some. The table has fewer than 350,000 clones, approximately 86% seen once. The source material was peripheral blood. These TCRs come from a woman in her sixties or seventies with COVID-19, enrolled during active disease.

The rearrangement links TRBV7-2 to TRBJ2-3, with 9 bases that match TRBD1. This CDR3 comprises 19 residues. V lost 4 bases, J lost 6 bases, and 20 bases stayed unmatched. Germline V gives CDR1 SGHTA, CDR2 FQGNSA. In nucleotides, the CDR3 is TGTGCCAGCAGCTGGTTTTTGAAGGTGACAGGGGGAGTTTTGGATACGCAGTATTTT. Amino acid sequence: CASSWFLKVTGGVLDTQYF.

V usage is TRBV7-2 and J usage is TRBJ2-2; D may be TRBD2 (5 bases). Between the trimmed V and J ends, which lost 3 bases and 8 bases, there was a span of 7 bases. The CDR3 covers 12 residues. Germline V CDR1 and CDR2: SGHTA, FQGNSA. The DNA of the CDR3 is TGTGCCAGCAGCTTTCGAGGGGGGGAGCTGTTTTTT. Encoded protein: CASSFRGGELFF.

This clone has only one observation. The chain joins TRBV10-3 to TRBJ2-6; TRBD1 matches at 7 bases. The length of the CDR3 is 18 residues. Germline CDR1 and CDR2: ENHRY and SYGVKD. Germline trimming cut 3 bases from V and 0 bases from J; bases unmatched to any gene: 8. Written as DNA, the CDR3 is TGTGCCATCAGTGATCTCGGGACAGACTCCTCTGGGGCCAACGTCCTGACTTTC. Protein: CAISDLGTDSSGANVLTF.

This chain connects TRBV5-1 to TRBJ2-7; 10 nucleotides match TRBD1. After removal of 0 bases from V and 8 bases from J, the junction contained 8 bases not matched to a gene. Germline V gives CDR1 SGHRS, CDR2 YFSETQ. The CDR3 runs 15 residues. Here the CDR3 DNA reads TGCGCCAGCAGCTTGGATGGGACAGGGGATAGGAAGCAGTACTTC. Its translation: CASSLDGTGDRKQYF. The whole variable domain, remainder taken from reference TRBV5-1 and TRBJ2-7, is KAGVTQTPRYLIKTRGQQVTLSCSPISGHRSVSWYQQTPGQGLQFLFEYFSETQRNKGNFPGRFSGRQFSNSRSEMNVSTLELGDSALYLCASSLDGTGDRKQYFGPGTRLTVT.

This chain joins TRBV9 and TRBJ1-5; D not resolved. The CDR3 spans 16 residues. The germline V gene has CDR1 SGDLS and CDR2 YYNGEE. The germline V and J ends were trimmed by 0 bases and 1 base, with 11 bases remaining between them. CDR3 sequence reads: CASSVDEGRSNQPQHF. DNA for the CDR3: TGTGCCAGCAGCGTAGATGAGGGTAGAAGCAATCAGCCCCAGCATTTT.

The chain links TRBV14 to TRBJ2-7; 10 nucleotides align to TRBD1. The CDR3 is 16 residues long. Germline-derived CDR1 and CDR2 are SGHDN and FVKESK. V gave up 5 bases and J gave up 6 bases; unmatched junction bases: 13. The CDR3 sequence is CASSARAGQGFREQYF. The CDR3 nucleotides read TGTGCCAGCAGCGCCAGGGCGGGACAGGGGTTCCGCGAGCAGTACTTC.

The chain links TRBV6-5 to TRBJ1-6; TRBD1 aligns across 7 bases. Germline assignment: CDR1 MNHEY and CDR2 SVGAGI. There are 15 residues in the CDR3. After removal of 7 bases from V and 7 bases from J, the junction contained 10 bases not matched to a gene. CDR3: CASTPLGTENSPLHF. The CDR3 nucleotides are TGTGCCAGCACTCCTCTAGGGACAGAAAATTCACCCCTCCACTTT.

As for this clone: This sample also contains other DNA sequences that code for the same CDR3. The rearrangement links TRBV20-1 to TRBJ2-1, with D possibly TRBD2 on 6 matching bases. CDR1 is DFQATT and CDR2 is SNEGSKA in the germline V gene (reference sequence). Trimming took 5 bases from V and 7 from J, leaving 9 bases between them. The CDR3 loop spans 11 amino acids. CDR3 sequence: CSAGRGNEQFF. CDR3 DNA: TGCAGTGCTGGACGGGGGAATGAGCAGTTCTTC.

The chain joins TRBV18 to TRBJ1-6; 7 bases agree with TRBD1. CDR3 length: 14 residues. The J segment lost 4 bases and the V segment lost 3 bases, leaving 0 bases of the junction unmatched. The germline CDR1 and CDR2 sequences are KGHSH and LQKENI. DNA for the CDR3: TGTGCCAGCTCACCGGGACAGTATAATTCACCCCTCCACTTT. This gives the protein CASSPGQYNSPLHF.

This sequence joins TRBV5-1 and TRBJ2-7, with D possibly matching TRBD2 (5 bases). Trimming shortened V by 0 bases and J by 3 bases, and 7 bases separated the two germline ends. Germline assignment: CDR1 SGHRS and CDR2 YFSETQ. The CDR3 has 13 amino acids. The CDR3 spells CASSLGAGYEQYF. The CDR3 nucleotides are TGCGCCAGCAGCTTGGGCGCGGGCTACGAGCAGTACTTC.

This clone has only a few counts. This chain connects TRBV30 to TRBJ1-6; TRBD1 is a possible D gene (5 bases). V lost 7 bases and J 8 bases, leaving 15 bases between the germline ends. The CDR3 is made up of 13 amino acids. The germline gives CDR1 GTSNPN, CDR2 SVGIG (reference sequence). For the CDR3, the DNA is TGTGCCTATGGGGGGACTGCAGATTCACCCCTCCACTTT. This codes for CAYGGTADSPLHF.

The chain recombines TRBV3-1 (or the pseudogene TRBV3-2) with TRBJ2-3, with a possible D match to TRBD2 (7 bases). The V gene's germline CDR1 is LGHDT and CDR2 YNNKEL (reference sequence). The CDR3 sequence is 16 residues long. V was clipped by 2 bases and J by 3 bases, with 15 bases between them. CDR3 residues: CASSQLAGAQTDTQYF. The CDR3 DNA sequence: TGTGCCAGCAGCCAACTTGCGGGGGCGCAAACAGATACGCAGTATTTT.

This chain uses TRBV4-3 with TRBJ2-3, with 12 bases identical to TRBD2. Germline CDR1 and CDR2: LGHNA and YSLEER. The junction had 12 bases not matched to a gene; V was cut back by 1 base and J by 4 bases. The CDR3 extends over 19 amino acids. CDR3 sequence (DNA): TGCGCCAGCAGCCAAGCCCCCCTAGCGGGGGGGCTACGATCAGATACGCAGTATTTT. Translating gives CASSQAPLAGGLRSDTQYF.

This clone has ten or more counts. The genes are TRBV5-1 and TRBJ2-1; TRBD2 might be the D (6 bases). The CDR3 is made up of 14 amino acids. V was shortened by 0 bases and J by 8 bases, with 12 bases between the two germline ends. Germline loops: CDR1 SGHRS, CDR2 YFSETQ. Here the CDR3 reads CASSLDGGRDEQFF. CDR3 nucleotide sequence: TGCGCCAGCAGCTTGGACGGGGGTAGGGATGAGCAGTTCTTC.

The J gene is TRBJ2-7, the V gene TRBV2; 7 bases align to TRBD2. Germline loops: CDR1 SNHLY, CDR2 FYNNEI. The V segment lost 4 bases and the J segment 3 bases; nucleotides outside the gene matches: 6. There are 14 residues in the CDR3. CDR3 DNA sequence: TGTGCCAGCAGTGCAGGGAGGGAGAACTACGAGCAGTACTTC. Residues: CASSAGRENYEQYF.

The chain links TRBV11-1 to TRBJ2-5; 7 positions match TRBD2. This CDR3 has 13 residues. The V and J ends lost 3 bases and 3 bases, in that order; junction bases with no gene match: 1. The V gene's germline CDR1 is SGHAT and CDR2 FQDESV (reference sequence). The CDR3 nucleotides are TGTGCCAGCAGCTTCGCGGGGGAAGAGACCCAGTACTTC. This sequence encodes CASSFAGEETQYF.

The V gene is TRBV5-4, the J gene TRBJ1-6; TRBD1 agrees at 9 bases. Germline V lookup: CDR1 SGHNT, CDR2 YYREEE (reference sequence). V was clipped by 2 bases and J by 0 bases; unmatched bases: 6. The CDR3 loop spans 18 amino acids. The CDR3 sequence is CASSFIGTGSSYNSPLHF. As DNA, the CDR3 is TGTGCCAGCAGCTTCATCGGGACAGGGAGCTCCTATAATTCACCCCTCCACTTT.

This chain joins TRBV4-2 and TRBJ2-3, with D maybe TRBD2 (5 bases). Germline CDR1 is LGHNA and CDR2 is YNFKEQ. Trimming cost V 0 bases and J 2 bases, with 12 bases left between them. The CDR3 totals 16 residues. The CDR3 coding sequence is TGTGCCAGCAGCCAAGACGGGGTGGGGATCACAGATACGCAGTATTTT. It specifies CASSQDGVGITDTQYF.

The chain combines TRBV18 with TRBJ1-5, with D hard to call. Trimming stripped 6 bases from V and 2 bases from J, with 11 bases between. CDR3 length: 14 residues. The germline gives CDR1 KGHSH, CDR2 LQKENI. The CDR3 nucleotides are TGTGCCAGCTCTGAGAGTATAGGCAATCAGCCCCAGCATTTT. It specifies CASSESIGNQPQHF. The full variable domain, its missing parts supplied by reference TRBV18 and TRBJ1-5, is NAGVMQNPRHLVRRRGQEARLRCSPMKGHSHVYWYRQLPEEGLKFMVYLQKENIIDESGMPKERFSAEFPKEGPSILRIQQVVRGDSAAYFCASSESIGNQPQHFGDGTRLSIL.

This sequence joins TRBV20-1 and TRBJ1-1, with a possible D match to TRBD1 (5 bases). V gave up 5 bases and J gave up 7 bases, with 8 bases separating them. The CDR3 contains 10 residues. Germline assignment: CDR1 DFQATT and CDR2 SNEGSKA (reference sequence). The CDR3: CSAFRGEAFF. For the CDR3, the DNA is TGCAGTGCTTTTAGGGGTGAAGCTTTCTTT.

The gene calls are TRBV27 and TRBJ2-3; TRBD2 aligns across 7 bases. This CDR3 region has 15 residues. The J segment lost 2 bases and the V segment lost 5 bases, leaving 7 bases of the junction unmatched. Germline values: CDR1 MNHEY, CDR2 SMNVEV (reference sequence). The CDR3 reads CASSPLAVFTDTQYF. The CDR3 nucleotides read TGTGCCAGCAGTCCTCTAGCGGTATTCACAGATACGCAGTATTTT.

V gene TRBV21-1 combines with J gene TRBJ1-5; the table names TRBD1, a call not compared with the DNA. TRBV21-1 is shown as a pseudogene. The CDR3 has 17 amino acids. DNA of the CDR3: TGTGCCAGCAGCAAGGGACAGGGGGACGATAGCAATCAGCCCCAGCATTTT. Amino acid sequence: CASSKGQGDDSNQPQHF.

V and J are TRBV7-9 and TRBJ2-1, with TRBD2 matching over 9 bases. The CDR3 extends over 17 amino acids. Germline lookup yields CDR1 SEHNR and CDR2 FQNEAQ (reference sequence). Losses at the gene ends were 4 bases for V and 0 bases for J; bases not matched to a gene: 7. Here the CDR3 reads CASSSGSGGYSYNEQFF. Here the CDR3 DNA reads TGTGCCAGCAGCTCCGGGAGCGGGGGGTACTCCTACAATGAGCAGTTCTTC. Complete variable domain (other parts from reference TRBV7-9 and TRBJ2-1): DTGVSQNPRHKITKRGQNVTFRCDPISEHNRLYWYRQTLGQGPEFLTYFQNEAQLEKSRLLSDRFSAERPKGSFSTLEIQRTEQGDSAMYLCASSSGSGGYSYNEQFFGPGTRLTVL.

This chain uses TRBV7-3 with TRBJ2-7, with unresolved D. This CDR3 region has 14 residues. The ends were cut back, 4 bases at V and 1 base at J, with 11 bases in the middle. Germline-derived CDR1 and CDR2 are SGHTA and FQGTGA. This CDR3 is CASSSARWSYEQYF. The CDR3 DNA sequence: TGTGCCAGCAGCTCCGCCCGGTGGTCCTACGAGCAGTACTTC.